This is a list of T cell receptor beta chains from one sample in a study of T cell repertoires in cytomegalovirus infection. TCRdb analysed the reads with MiXCR anew, one entry per CDR3 protein. In the table there are approximately 550,000 distinct CDR3 sequences, approximately 17% of which are singletons. The specimen sequenced was CD8+ T cells from PBMCs. The receptors come from a human donor in good health (CMV status not recorded). Some clones in this sample may be carry-over from other donors' samples. The CDR3 runs from the conserved cysteine through the conserved F or W. A D gene is named only where the DNA matches it firmly. The size entry is marked missing in some rows and otherwise reads once, few, many or a size class.

>TRBV27|TRBD2|NA|TRBJ2-7
CASSLTLAGEQYF
TGTGCCAGCAGTTTAACTCTAGCGGGGGAGCAGTACTTC
>TRBV6-5|NA|NA|TRBJ2-7
CASSYSRVSFFNYEQYF
TGTGCCAGCAGTTACTCCCGAGTGTCTTTTTTTAACTACGAGCAGTACTTC
>TRBV7-9|TRBD2|many|TRBJ2-1
CASSLESGRAGNEQFF
TGTGCCAGCAGCTTAGAGAGCGGGAGGGCCGGGAATGAGCAGTTCTTC
>TRBV9|TRBD2|NA|TRBJ2-3
CASSVGTSGADTQYF
TGTGCCAGCAGCGTAGGGACTAGCGGGGCAGATACGCAGTATTTT
>TRBV14|NA|NA|TRBJ1-1
CASSHFGGGNTEAFF
TGTGCCAGCAGCCATTTTGGGGGCGGTAACACTGAAGCTTTCTTT
>TRBV3-1|NA|NA|TRBJ2-2
CASSQVRGLGTGELFF
TGTGCCAGCAGCCAAGTTCGGGGGCTAGGCACCGGGGAGCTGTTTTTT
>TRBV29-1|NA|NA|TRBJ1-1
CSVEGAEAFF
TGCAGCGTTGAGGGGGCTGAAGCTTTCTTT
>TRBV11-1|NA|many|TRBJ2-3
CASRTRDQYTDTQYF
TGTGCCAGCCGCACTCGAGACCAATACACAGATACGCAGTATTTT
>TRBV6-5|TRBD1|many|TRBJ1-3
CASSYSGQGANTIYF
TGTGCCAGCAGTTACTCGGGACAGGGGGCAAACACCATATATTTT
>TRBV28|NA|few|TRBJ2-6
CASSSSRGLGANVLTF
TGTGCCAGCAGTTCTTCCAGGGGTCTTGGGGCCAACGTCCTGACTTTC
>TRBV28|NA|many|TRBJ2-7
CASTSDYVSYEQYF
TGTGCCAGCACCTCGGACTACGTATCTTACGAGCAGTACTTC
>TRBV6-1|NA|many|TRBJ2-7
CASRDSSGSYEQYF
TGTGCCAGCAGGGACTCCTCAGGCTCCTACGAGCAGTACTTC
>TRBV4-2|TRBD2|few|TRBJ2-1
CASSQALAGEQFF
TGTGCCAGCAGCCAGGCATTAGCGGGAGAGCAGTTCTTC
>TRBV11-3|TRBD1|few|TRBJ2-1
CASSLPTGVHNEQFF
TGTGCCAGCAGCTTACCGACAGGGGTCCACAATGAGCAGTTCTTC
>TRBV11-2|NA|many|TRBJ1-3
CASSTLTASGNTIYF
TGTGCCAGCAGTACGTTGACAGCCTCTGGAAACACCATATATTTT
>TRBV7-9|TRBD1|few|TRBJ2-3
CASSPRQGRYTDTQYF
TGTGCCAGCAGCCCTAGACAGGGGCGGTATACAGATACGCAGTATTTT
>TRBV29-1|NA|NA|TRBJ2-2
CSVEQGNTGELFF
TGCAGCGTTGAACAGGGGAACACCGGGGAGCTGTTTTTT
>TRBV27|TRBD1|NA|TRBJ2-1
CASSLTGTAYNEQFF
TGTGCCAGCAGTTTAACCGGGACAGCTTACAATGAGCAGTTCTTC
>TRBV7-8|NA|few|TRBJ1-6
CASTLTLIRSSYNSPLHF
TGTGCCAGCACCTTAACGCTGATTAGAAGCTCCTATAATTCACCCCTCCACTTT
>TRBV7-2|NA|many|TRBJ2-4
CASSPFPDQAKNIQYF
TGTGCCAGCAGCCCCTTCCCGGACCAAGCCAAAAACATTCAGTACTTC
>TRBV25-1|TRBD1|NA|TRBJ1-2
CASSGTGTYYGYTF
TGTGCCAGCAGTGGGACAGGGACCTACTATGGCTACACCTTC
>TRBV14|TRBD2|few|TRBJ2-1
CASSQGLGGNEQFF
TGTGCCAGCAGCCAAGGTCTGGGGGGGAATGAGCAGTTCTTC
>TRBV18|TRBD1|once|TRBJ2-1
CVSSLGPGQILPTPTYNEQFF
TGTGTCAGCTCACTGGGTCCGGGACAGATACTTCCCACGCCAACCTACAATGAGCAGTTCTTC
>TRBV12-3/TRBV12-4|NA|many|TRBJ1-1
CASSLGIGTLQNLNTEAFF
TGTGCCAGCAGTTTAGGGATAGGGACCCTCCAGAATTTGAACACTGAAGCTTTCTTT
>TRBV7-9|NA|many|TRBJ2-7
CASSPRTGDEQYF
TGTGCCAGCAGCCCCCGGACGGGAGACGAGCAGTACTTC
>TRBV7-3|NA|many|TRBJ2-2
CASSLTGSGELFF
TGTGCCAGCAGCTTAACAGGTTCTGGGGAGCTGTTTTTT
>TRBV2|NA|NA|TRBJ2-7
CASRDPDLRYEQYF
TGTGCCAGCAGGGACCCCGACCTCCGCTACGAGCAGTACTTC
>TRBV11-1|NA|NA|TRBJ2-3
CASSLELVADTTYF
TGTGCCAGCAGCTTAGAATTGGTAGCAGATACGACGTATTTT
>TRBV19|NA|few|TRBJ2-2
CASSIDRGLLSPGELFF
TGTGCCAGTAGTATAGATCGTGGGCTACTATCGCCCGGGGAGCTGTTTTTT
>TRBV4-1|NA|many|TRBJ2-7
CASSQAPGPYEQYF
TGCGCCAGCAGCCAAGCCCCTGGACCCTACGAGCAGTACTTC
>TRBV20-1|TRBD2|NA|TRBJ2-7
CSAYGLAVSYEQYF
TGCAGTGCCTACGGACTAGCGGTATCCTACGAGCAGTACTTC